This paragraph reports one TCR beta chain. Its antigen is undetermined. The record originates from a study of shared clonotypes between healthy human individuals. Findings and limits, study-wide: Only blood underwent sampling, and tissue repertoires likely differ.

This CDR3 has 14 residues. Germline values: CDR1 SGHVS, CDR2 FNYEAQ. Trimming took off 3 bases at V and 4 bases at J, with 9 bases between the two ends. Each subset's genomic DNA was split evenly across several immunoSEQ plates. Profiling relied on immunoSEQ multiplex PCR, and the TCRdb table lists in-frame clones only, not all of them. The sample records some 630,000 clones, more than 70% being singletons. V usage is TRBV7-6 and J usage is TRBJ1-4; D is ambiguous. The clonotype comes from a woman aged 25 to 39 in good health. The sequenced material came from memory CD4+ T cells sorted from blood. The subset: CD45RA-negative fraction. CDR3 loop: CASSLGGLNEKLFF. The DNA of the CDR3 is TGTGCCAGCAGCTTGGGAGGGCTTAATGAAAAACTGTTTTTT.